This TCR beta chain was captured in a study of neoadjuvant nivolumab and ipilimumab in lung cancer. The V and J ends lost 4 bases and 11 bases respectively, with 18 bases between them. CDR3 length: 13 amino acids. Per germline, CDR1 SGHNT and CDR2 YYREEE (reference sequence). The table came from immunoSEQ multiplex PCR; TCRdb's copy has only in-frame clones and leaves some out. The profile covers approximately 17,000 clones, with 76% appearing a single time and roughly 7.1% taken by the ten largest. With respect to this clone: Its cognate antigen is unknown.

General observations from the study: A small number of samples were TCR sequenced.

The sequence was obtained from an adult with non-small cell lung cancer. The sample in question was tumor tissue, obtained after neoadjuvant nivolumab, alone or with ipilimumab, at or shortly before surgery. The chain combines TRBV5-4 with TRBJ1-1, with D possibly being TRBD1 (5 bases). This CDR3 reads CASSPEIRAMAFF. CDR3 nucleotide sequence: TGTGCCAGCAGCCCGGAGATCAGGGCTATGGCTTTCTTT. Full variable domain (missing parts from reference TRBV5-4 and TRBJ1-1): ETGVTQSPTHLIKTRGQQVTLRCSSQSGHNTVSWYQQALGQGPQFIFQYYREEENGRGNFPPRFSGLQFPNYSSELNVNALELDDSALYLCASSPEIRAMAFFGQGTRLTVV.